This T cell receptor beta chain appears in the sequencing data of a study of cytomegalovirus exposure and HLA in healthy donors. The V gene's germline CDR1 is KGHSH and CDR2 LQKENI. The CDR3 length is 17 residues. V shed 3 bases, J shed 0 bases, and the junction held 5 bases outside the gene matches. Concerning this clone itself: Its target is unknown.

The table came from immunoSEQ multiplex PCR; TCRdb's copy has only in-frame clones and leaves some out. The data contain about 56,000 clones, around 94% of them seen just once; the ten biggest clones take up 0.95% to 1.3%. Findings and caveats of the study: According to the study, around 150 TCR beta chains were cytomegalovirus-associated.

This TCR was sampled from a man between 18 and 35 years old in good health and CMV-seronegative. Sequenced material: PBMCs. This chain joins TRBV18 and TRBJ1-2, with TRBD1 matching over 12 bases. CDR3 sequence reads: CASSPWDRGPSNYGYTF. CDR3 DNA sequence: TGTGCCAGCTCACCTTGGGACAGGGGGCCGTCTAACTATGGCTACACCTTC.